This T cell receptor beta chain was sequenced during a study of identical twins. Study-wide findings and caveats: Memory repertoires lacked the insertion deficit that abundant cord blood beta clonotypes showed. One should note that invariant MAIT and iNKT cells could partly confound zero-insertion analyses. Among monozygotic twins, out-of-frame TCR alpha sharing exceeded what models predicted.

Remarks on this clonotype: Its target is not known.

Looked up from germline, CDR1 is SGHRS and CDR2 is YFSETQ. The V gene lost 7 bases and the J gene lost 3 bases, with 16 bases spanning the gap. The CDR3 loop spans 14 amino acids. Unique molecular identifiers were present on the cDNA, which also gained a universal primer site by template switching. TCRdb used MiXCR to reprocess the 5' RACE reads, holding one entry per CDR3 protein. The table has some 1,700,000 distinct CDR3 sequences, less than 40% seen once. The sequence was obtained from a newborn girl in good health. The chain couples TRBV5-1 to TRBJ1-1, with a weak D call TRBD1 (6 bases). Material: cord blood. The CDR3: CASGSTGFDTEAFF. The CDR3 DNA is TGCGCCAGCGGATCAACAGGGTTCGACACTGAAGCTTTCTTT.